These 32 T cell receptor beta chains were sequenced from one sample in a study of patients and donors after allogeneic stem cell transplantation. TCRdb fed the RT-PCR reads into MiXCR, producing one record per CDR3 protein. The sample includes approximately 410,000 distinct CDR3 sequences, 16% seen only once; the top ten take just over 7%. The specimen sequenced was blood, either unsorted or a sorted T cell fraction (not recorded which). Source of these receptors: a human donor who was either an allogeneic HSCT recipient or a stem cell or donor lymphocyte infusion donor (not recorded which). It is not recorded whose cells these are; they may come from a transplant donor.

The chain employs TRBV24-1 and TRBJ2-7; D ambiguous. V was shortened by 4 bases and J by 6 bases, with 15 bases between the two germline ends. Germline CDR1 reads KGHDR; CDR2 reads SFDVKD. The CDR3 is 14 residues long. The CDR3 DNA is TGTGCCACCAGTGACAAACTCTGGGGTTCCGAGCAGTACTTC. Translated, it gives CATSDKLWGSEQYF.

This clonotype was counted only a few times. The V and J genes are TRBV7-8 and TRBJ1-5, with 9 bases fitting TRBD1. Trimming took 5 bases from V and 2 from J; bases not matched to a gene: 16. Germline V gene lookup returns CDR1 SGHVS and CDR2 FQNEAQ. The CDR3 extends over 19 amino acids. DNA for the CDR3: TGTGCCAGCAGCGCCGGGACAGGGCCGATAGGACTGGGCAATCAGCCCCAGCATTTT. Its translation: CASSAGTGPIGLGNQPQHF.

The chain links TRBV29-1 to TRBJ1-2; D might be TRBD1 (6 bases). This CDR3 contains 12 residues. Trimming shortened V by 4 bases and J by 10 bases, and 16 bases separated the two germline ends. The germline V gene encodes CDR1 SQVTM and CDR2 ANQGSEA. The CDR3 region has the DNA TGCAGCGTTGGCACGGATAGGGGGACCTACACCTTC. It is translated as CSVGTDRGTYTF.

This clonotype was counted a few times. The CDR3 sequence is CASSERGVWGPSVEAFF. The CDR3, as DNA: TGTGCCAGCAGTGAAAGGGGGGTGTGGGGGCCCTCTGTTGAAGCTTTCTTT. The chain carries TRBV2 and TRBJ1-1; a possible D gene is TRBD1 (6 bases). Trimming pared 2 bases from V and 7 bases from J, leaving 23 bases between. The CDR3 has 17 amino acids. Per germline, CDR1 SNHLY and CDR2 FYNNEI.

The chain combines TRBV6-5 with TRBJ1-2; TRBD1 agrees at 9 bases. The CDR3 runs to 18 residues. Germline CDR1 MNHEY, CDR2 SVGAGI. V was clipped by 0 bases and J by 5 bases; unmatched bases: 13. CDR3 protein: CASSYSRGGTGSFYGYTF. The CDR3 nucleotides are TGTGCCAGCAGTTACTCTAGAGGTGGGACAGGGAGTTTTTATGGCTACACCTTC.

This clonotype was detected a few times. The chain joins TRBV5-1 to TRBJ2-1; 7 bases agree with TRBD2. The ends lost 2 bases at V and 9 bases at J; junction bases unmatched: 5. This CDR3 is 13 amino acids long. The germline CDR1 and CDR2 sequences are SGHRS and YFSETQ. CDR3 DNA: TGCGCCAGCAGCTTAGCGGGAACCCCTGAGCAGTTCTTC. The encoded protein is CASSLAGTPEQFF.

This clonotype has more than one count but fewer than ten. The chain recombines TRBV11-3 with TRBJ2-1; 15 bases are a match to TRBD2. CDR1 and CDR2 from the germline V gene are SGHNT and YENEEA. This CDR3 spans 16 amino acids. After removal of 5 bases from V and 9 bases from J, the junction contained 8 bases not matched to a gene. CDR3 amino acids: CASSAGLAGGRIEQFF. DNA of the CDR3: TGTGCCAGCAGCGCCGGACTAGCGGGAGGGCGGATTGAGCAGTTCTTC.

There are a few counts of this clonotype. This rearrangement joins TRBV12-3 or TRBV12-4 to TRBJ1-3; 7 positions agree with TRBD1. CDR3 size: 15 residues. The V segment lost 3 bases and the J segment 3 bases; nucleotides outside the gene matches: 5. The CDR3 here is CASSLRGPGGNTIYF. The CDR3 DNA sequence: TGTGCCAGCAGTTTGAGGGGGCCAGGTGGAAACACCATATATTTT.

The chain carries TRBV5-1 and TRBJ1-1; 11 bases fit TRBD1. J gave up 3 bases and V 5 bases, and 9 bases lay outside the gene matches. Germline loops: CDR1 SGHRS, CDR2 YFSETQ. There are 16 residues in the CDR3. CDR3 sequence (DNA): TGCGCCAGCAGTTCTGGAGAGGGACAGGGGGACACTGAAGCTTTCTTT. This sequence encodes CASSSGEGQGDTEAFF.

The chain couples TRBV6-5 to TRBJ2-1; maybe TRBD2 (5 bases). CDR1 is MNHEY, CDR2 SVGAGI, per germline. The CDR3 consists of 11 residues. The germline V and J ends were trimmed by 5 bases and 9 bases, with 8 bases remaining between them. The CDR3 sequence: CASSRTGEQFF. CDR3 nucleotide sequence: TGTGCCAGCAGTCGGACTGGTGAGCAGTTCTTC.

The sample holds a few counts of this clonotype. The chain employs TRBV4-3 and TRBJ2-5; TRBD2 matches 9 bases. The CDR3 runs 17 residues. Trimming removed 1 base from V and 1 base from J; junction bases left unmatched: 7. Germline V gives CDR1 LGHNA, CDR2 YSLEER. The CDR3 bases are TGCGCCAGCAGCCAAGGAGCGACTAGCGGCCTCCAAGAGACCCAGTACTTC. Protein product: CASSQGATSGLQETQYF.

This clonotype was recorded a few times. The chain employs TRBV11-1 and TRBJ2-1, with a tentative D call TRBD2 (5 bases). The germline CDR1 and CDR2 sequences are SGHAT and FQDESV (reference sequence). The V and J ends lost 5 bases and 9 bases respectively, with 20 bases between them. The CDR3 totals 15 residues. CDR3 region: CASSLQLAPHSEQFF. For the CDR3, the DNA is TGTGCCAGCAGCCTACAATTAGCGCCCCATAGTGAGCAGTTCTTC.

This clonotype was seen a handful of times. This sequence joins TRBV11-2 and TRBJ2-3, with D possibly TRBD2 on 6 matching bases. This CDR3 spans 14 amino acids. Germline V gives CDR1 SGHAT, CDR2 FQNNGV. The germline V and J ends were trimmed by 5 bases and 2 bases, with 11 bases remaining between them. The CDR3 protein is CASSPDYSTDTQYF. DNA for the CDR3: TGTGCCAGCAGCCCGGACTATTCCACAGATACGCAGTATTTT. The full variable domain, rest sourced from reference TRBV11-2 and TRBJ2-3, is EAGVAQSPRYKIIEKRQSVAFWCNPISGHATLYWYQQILGQGPKLLIQFQNNGVVDDSQLPKDRFSAERLKGVDSTLKIQPAKLEDSAVYLCASSPDYSTDTQYFGPGTRLTVL.

This clonotype appeared a few times. V usage is TRBV4-2 and J usage is TRBJ2-7; no clear D gene. The CDR3 spans 14 residues. The V end lost 0 bases, the J end lost 2 bases, and 8 bases lay between the germline ends. CDR1 is LGHNA and CDR2 is YNFKEQ in the germline V gene. In DNA form, the CDR3 reads TGTGCCAGCAGCCAAGAGGGCTTCACCTACGAGCAGTACTTC. Its protein product is CASSQEGFTYEQYF.

The chain couples TRBV5-1 to TRBJ2-2; the match to TRBD1 covers 10 bases. Germline assignment: CDR1 SGHRS and CDR2 YFSETQ. This CDR3 spans 17 amino acids. After removal of 2 bases from V and 1 base from J, the junction contained 5 bases not matched to a gene. CDR3 protein: CASSFIWDRGNTGELFF. The CDR3 nucleotides are TGCGCCAGCAGCTTCATATGGGACAGGGGGAACACCGGGGAGCTGTTTTTT.

At least ten counts were recorded for this clonotype. The J gene is TRBJ2-3, the V gene TRBV12-3 or TRBV12-4, with no clear D. The CDR3 is 12 residues long. V gave up 3 bases and J gave up 2 bases, with 3 bases separating them. CDR3 sequence: CASSFDTDTQYF. CDR3 coding DNA: TGTGCCAGCAGTTTTGACACAGATACGCAGTATTTT.

This chain uses TRBV20-1 with TRBJ2-1; no clear D. Trimming took 1 base from V and 2 from J, leaving 6 bases between them. The CDR3 loop spans 13 amino acids. The V gene's germline CDR1 is DFQATT and CDR2 SNEGSKA (reference sequence). The CDR3 DNA reads as TGCAGTGCTAGAGCCTTAACCTACAATGAGCAGTTCTTC. It encodes CSARALTYNEQFF.

This rearrangement joins TRBV7-9 to TRBJ2-2; D gene unclear. V dropped 8 bases and J dropped 7 bases, with 14 bases sitting between them. CDR1 and CDR2 from the germline V gene are SEHNR and FQNEAQ (reference sequence). The length of the CDR3 is 13 residues. The CDR3 spells CASSWRIGGELFF. As DNA, the CDR3 is TGTGCCAGCTCCTGGAGAATTGGCGGGGAGCTGTTTTTT.

This clonotype was detected a few times. The gene calls are TRBV4-3 and TRBJ1-6; TRBD1 matches at 10 bases. Germline trimming cut 1 base from V and 8 bases from J; bases unmatched to any gene: 2. The CDR3 is 15 residues long. From germline, CDR1 is LGHNA and CDR2 YSLEER. CDR3 amino acids: CASSQGGTGDSPLHF. The CDR3 coding sequence is TGCGCCAGCAGCCAAGGTGGGACAGGGGATTCACCCCTCCACTTT.

This clonotype was observed a handful of times. This chain links TRBV5-6 with TRBJ2-7; TRBD1 aligns across 9 bases. The germline gives CDR1 SGHDT, CDR2 YYEEEE. The CDR3 contains 15 residues. With 3 bases clipped from V and 2 bases from J, the junction kept 6 bases outside the gene matches. The CDR3 protein is CASSSGTGSPYEQYF. The CDR3 region has the DNA TGTGCCAGCAGCTCCGGGACAGGGTCCCCCTACGAGCAGTACTTC.

The CDR3: CASSRQASYEQYF. The CDR3 nucleotides read TGTGCCAGCAGCAGACAGGCTAGCTACGAGCAGTACTTC. The V and J genes are TRBV2 and TRBJ2-7, with a weak D call TRBD1 (6 bases). Germline V gene lookup returns CDR1 SNHLY and CDR2 FYNNEI. Trimming shortened V by 6 bases and J by 3 bases, and 12 bases separated the two germline ends. The CDR3 runs to 13 residues. The variable domain in full, completed from reference TRBV2 and TRBJ2-7, reads EPEVTQTPSHQVTQMGQEVILRCVPISNHLYFYWYRQILGQKVEFLVSFYNNEISEKSEIFDDQFSVERPDGSNFTLKIRSTKLEDSAMYFCASSRQASYEQYFGPGTRLTVT.

The V call is TRBV6-2 or TRBV6-3, the J call TRBJ1-2; D call uncertain. There are 12 residues in the CDR3. CDR1 and CDR2 from the germline V gene are MNHEY and SVGEGT. The ends were cut back, 7 bases at V and 9 bases at J, with 15 bases in the middle. CDR3 nucleotides: TGTGCCAGCACCGAGAATTTGTCTCGCTACACCTTC. Translated, it gives CASTENLSRYTF.

This clonotype was seen a handful of times. The chain employs TRBV7-9 and TRBJ2-1; no definite D call. Trimming pared 4 bases from V and 0 bases from J, leaving 10 bases between. This CDR3 has 15 residues. The germline V gene has CDR1 SEHNR and CDR2 FQNEAQ (reference sequence). CDR3 bases: TGTGCCAGCAGCTCTTTTAGTAGCTCCTACAATGAGCAGTTCTTC. It specifies CASSSFSSSYNEQFF. Based on the CDR3 plus reference TRBV7-9 and TRBJ2-1, the full variable domain is DTGVSQNPRHKITKRGQNVTFRCDPISEHNRLYWYRQTLGQGPEFLTYFQNEAQLEKSRLLSDRFSAERPKGSFSTLEIQRTEQGDSAMYLCASSSFSSSYNEQFFGPGTRLTVL.

This clonotype was observed many times. This rearrangement joins TRBV5-1 to TRBJ1-2; 10 bases align to TRBD1. This CDR3 comprises 14 residues. The V segment lost 4 bases and the J segment 3 bases; nucleotides outside the gene matches: 3. CDR1 is SGHRS and CDR2 is YFSETQ in the germline V gene. The CDR3 DNA follows: TGCGCCAGCAGCGCGGGACAGGGGTACTATGGCTACACCTTC. The encoded protein is CASSAGQGYYGYTF.

CDR3 DNA sequence: TGCAGTGCAACAGCGGGAGGGCCTCTGGAGACCCAGTACTTC. This encodes CSATAGGPLETQYF. J is TRBJ2-5 and V is TRBV20-1; 10 bases are a match to TRBD2. The CDR3 runs to 14 residues. Germline CDR1 is DFQATT and CDR2 is SNEGSKA (reference sequence). Germline trimming cut 6 bases from V and 5 bases from J; bases unmatched to any gene: 9.

This clonotype has more than one count but fewer than ten. This chain connects TRBV27 to TRBJ2-3; TRBD2 might be the D (5 bases). Looked up from germline, CDR1 is MNHEY and CDR2 is SMNVEV (reference sequence). The CDR3 sequence is 15 residues long. Trimming took off 5 bases at V and 2 bases at J, with 14 bases between the two ends. CDR3 bases: TGTGCCAGCAGTCCTCGGCGGGTATTCACAGATACGCAGTATTTT. This encodes CASSPRRVFTDTQYF.

The rearrangement links TRBV5-1 to TRBJ2-2, with 10 bases matching TRBD2. The CDR3 is 16 amino acids. From germline, CDR1 is SGHRS and CDR2 YFSETQ. V lost 7 bases, J lost 4 bases, and 10 bases stayed unmatched. The CDR3 bases are TGCGCCAGCGGGCCTAAGCGGGAGGGCAGCACCGGGGAGCTGTTTTTT. Translating it yields CASGPKREGSTGELFF. Filled out from reference TRBV5-1 and TRBJ2-2, the complete variable domain reads KAGVTQTPRYLIKTRGQQVTLSCSPISGHRSVSWYQQTPGQGLQFLFEYFSETQRNKGNFPGRFSGRQFSNSRSEMNVSTLELGDSALYLCASGPKREGSTGELFFGEGSRLTVL.

A few counts support this clonotype. The chain employs TRBV6-1 and TRBJ2-7, with 10 bases matching TRBD1. The CDR3 contains 15 residues. The germline V gene encodes CDR1 MNHNS and CDR2 SASEGT. V shed 6 bases and J 2 bases; nucleotides not matched to a gene: 7. The CDR3 DNA is TGTGCCAGCAGCGCCGGGACAGGGGAGGCCTACGAGCAGTACTTC. Protein: CASSAGTGEAYEQYF.

This chain links TRBV20-1 with TRBJ1-6, with 8 positions matching TRBD1. CDR1 is DFQATT, CDR2 SNEGSKA, per germline (reference sequence). With 4 bases clipped from V and 9 bases from J, the junction kept 5 bases outside the gene matches. This CDR3 comprises 13 residues. CDR3 sequence: CSATTGDGSPLHF. The CDR3 coding sequence is TGCAGTGCTACGACAGGGGACGGTTCACCCCTCCACTTT.

CDR3 sequence reads: CASSQEPAGVYNEQFF. In DNA form, the CDR3 reads TGTGCCAGCAGCCAAGAGCCGGCGGGCGTCTACAATGAGCAGTTCTTC. This chain joins TRBV4-2 and TRBJ2-1; D might be TRBD2 (5 bases). Looked up from germline, CDR1 is LGHNA and CDR2 is YNFKEQ. The V end was cut by 0 bases, the J end by 3 bases, with 12 bases between. This CDR3 region has 16 residues.

This clonotype was observed a handful of times. The chain has TRBV3-1 and TRBJ1-2; tentatively, D is TRBD1 (6 bases). V shed 1 base and J shed 1 base, with 10 bases lying between them. This CDR3 has 15 residues. Germline V gene sequence: CDR1 LGHDT, CDR2 YNNKEL (reference sequence). The CDR3 sequence: CASSQVTRGNYGYTF. CDR3 DNA sequence: TGTGCCAGCAGCCAAGTAACCAGGGGTAACTATGGCTACACCTTC.

The chain couples TRBV20-1 to TRBJ1-3, with D perhaps matching TRBD1 (6 bases). V was shortened by 1 base and J by 4 bases, with 14 bases between the two germline ends. The CDR3 length is 15 residues. Germline V CDR1 and CDR2: DFQATT, SNEGSKA (reference sequence). CDR3 amino acids: CSARGSGGHGNTIYF. In nucleotides, the CDR3 is TGCAGTGCTAGAGGGAGTGGGGGCCACGGAAACACCATATATTTT.